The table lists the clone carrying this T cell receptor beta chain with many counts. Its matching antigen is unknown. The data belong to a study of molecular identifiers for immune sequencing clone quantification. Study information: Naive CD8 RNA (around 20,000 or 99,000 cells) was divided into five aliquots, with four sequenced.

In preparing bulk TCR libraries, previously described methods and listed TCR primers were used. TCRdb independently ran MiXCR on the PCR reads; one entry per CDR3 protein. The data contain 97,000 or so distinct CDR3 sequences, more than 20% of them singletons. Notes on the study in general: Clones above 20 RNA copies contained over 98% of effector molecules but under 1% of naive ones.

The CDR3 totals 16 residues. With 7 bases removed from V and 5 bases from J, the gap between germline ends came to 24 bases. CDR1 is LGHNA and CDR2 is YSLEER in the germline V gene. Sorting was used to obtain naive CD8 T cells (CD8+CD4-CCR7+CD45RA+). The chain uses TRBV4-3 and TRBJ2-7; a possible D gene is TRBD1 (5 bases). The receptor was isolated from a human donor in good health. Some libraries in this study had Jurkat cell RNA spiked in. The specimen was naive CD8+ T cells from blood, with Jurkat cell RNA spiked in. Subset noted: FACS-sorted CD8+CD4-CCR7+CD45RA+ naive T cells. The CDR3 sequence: CASKASLDSSGDEQYF. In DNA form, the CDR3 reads TGCGCCAGCAAGGCGTCGCTTGACAGTTCTGGCGACGAGCAGTACTTC.